These 25 T cell receptor beta chains share one sample of origin, sequenced in a study of shared clonotypes between healthy human individuals. Sequencing used immunoSEQ multiplex PCR; TCRdb keeps in-frame clones, though not all of them. The sample records 650,000 to 750,000 clones, about 78% being singletons. The sample taken for sequencing was memory CD4+ T cells sorted from blood. The subset: CD45RA-negative fraction. These receptors were obtained from a woman aged 30 to 39 in good health.

This clone was recorded at least ten times. The V gene is TRBV2, the J gene TRBJ2-2; D call uncertain. Looked up from germline, CDR1 is SNHLY and CDR2 is FYNNEI. This CDR3 region has 14 residues. The V end lost 6 bases, the J end lost 1 base, and 9 bases lay between the germline ends. The CDR3 reads CASRPAVNTGELFF. In DNA form, the CDR3 reads TGTGCCAGCAGGCCCGCAGTGAACACCGGGGAGCTGTTTTTT.

The rearrangement joins TRBV4-1 to TRBJ2-5, with 10 bases identical to TRBD1. V was clipped by 1 base and J by 2 bases; unmatched bases: 10. Germline V gene lookup returns CDR1 MGHRA and CDR2 YSYEKL. The CDR3 loop spans 18 amino acids. The CDR3 nucleotides read TGCGCCAGCAGCCAAGTTTCGTTCAGGACAGGGGGTCAAGAGACCCAGTACTTC. Its protein product is CASSQVSFRTGGQETQYF.

The V and J genes are TRBV15 and TRBJ1-2, with TRBD1 identical over 9 bases. The CDR3 loop spans 17 amino acids. With 5 bases clipped from V and 8 bases from J, the junction kept 18 bases outside the gene matches. Germline V gene sequence: CDR1 LNHNV, CDR2 YYDKDF (reference sequence). The CDR3 spells CATSGLISGQGKGGYTF. DNA for the CDR3: TGTGCCACCAGCGGATTAATTTCGGGACAGGGAAAGGGAGGCTACACCTTC.

This clone was seen only a few times. The chain carries TRBV28 and TRBJ1-2, with 7 bases fitting TRBD1. This CDR3 spans 16 amino acids. V shed 3 bases, J shed 6 bases, and the junction held 13 bases outside the gene matches. Germline CDR1 and CDR2: MDHEN and SYDVKM. For the CDR3, the DNA is TGTGCCAGCAGTTTCCCCCGGGACAGCCTCCGACATGGCTACACCTTC. Residues: CASSFPRDSLRHGYTF.

Details on this clone: The identical CDR3 is also encoded by other nucleotide sequences in the sample. The chain couples TRBV7-9 to TRBJ2-6; D gene ambiguous. With 3 bases removed from V and 1 base from J, the gap between germline ends came to 4 bases. The CDR3 runs to 14 residues. Germline-derived CDR1 and CDR2 are SEHNR and FQNEAQ (reference sequence). DNA for the CDR3: TGTGCCAGCAGCTTCTCTTCTGGGGCCAACGTCCTGACTTTC. Translation gives CASSFSSGANVLTF.

The rearrangement links TRBV19 to TRBJ2-3; the D is unclear. Germline V gene data show CDR1 as LNHDA and CDR2 as SQIVND (reference sequence). The V and J ends lost 4 bases and 2 bases respectively, with 13 bases between them. The CDR3 covers 15 residues. CDR3 coding DNA: TGTGCCAGTAGTAATCATGGGTACTTCACAGATACGCAGTATTTT. Its protein is CASSNHGYFTDTQYF. The full variable domain, rest sourced from reference TRBV19 and TRBJ2-3, is DGGITQSPKYLFRKEGQNVTLSCEQNLNHDAMYWYRQDPGQGLRLIYYSQIVNDFQKGDIAEGYSVSREKKESFPLTVTSAQKNPTAFYLCASSNHGYFTDTQYFGPGTRLTVL.

V is TRBV29-1 and J is TRBJ1-1; unclear D gene. The germline V and J ends were trimmed by 0 bases and 13 bases, with 12 bases remaining between them. Germline loops: CDR1 SQVTM, CDR2 ANQGSEA. The CDR3 is 11 residues long. This chain's CDR3 is CSVEDIGSNFF. In DNA form, the CDR3 reads TGCAGCGTTGAAGATATAGGGTCTAATTTCTTT.

The chain carries TRBV29-1 and TRBJ2-5; D may be TRBD1 (6 bases). Germline CDR1 SQVTM, CDR2 ANQGSEA. V gave up 3 bases and J gave up 7 bases, with 21 bases separating them. The CDR3 is made up of 15 amino acids. Here the CDR3 DNA reads TGCAGCGTTGATCCCCCCGACAGGCGAGTGGGGACCCAGTACTTC. This sequence encodes CSVDPPDRRVGTQYF.

J is TRBJ2-5 and V is TRBV12-5; TRBD2 might be the D (5 bases). The V gene lost 6 bases and the J gene lost 5 bases, with 16 bases spanning the gap. Per the germline V gene, CDR1 is LGHNT and CDR2 is FRNRAP. This CDR3 has 14 residues. CDR3 sequence reads: CASGRRLRRETQYF. The CDR3 bases are TGTGCTAGTGGAAGGAGGCTGAGGAGGGAGACCCAGTACTTC.

This chain links TRBV5-6 with TRBJ1-2; no clear D. Germline CDR1 reads SGHDT; CDR2 reads YYEEEE. V was cut by 0 bases and J by 9 bases, with 9 bases left in between. This CDR3 is 12 amino acids long. CDR3 in DNA: TGTGCCAGCAGCTTGGGAGGGTCGAGCTACACCTTC. This codes for CASSLGGSSYTF.

This chain connects TRBV6-1 to TRBJ1-1; a weak D match, TRBD1 (6 bases). V was shortened by 6 bases and J by 1 base, with 15 bases between the two germline ends. CDR1 is MNHNS and CDR2 is SASEGT in the germline V gene. The CDR3 length is 15 residues. CDR3 bases: TGTGCCAGCAGGGATACAGGGTTAGGGAACACTGAAGCTTTCTTT. Protein sequence: CASRDTGLGNTEAFF.

This clone has only a few counts. The V gene is TRBV6-5, the J gene TRBJ1-4; 9 nucleotides agree with TRBD1. CDR3 size: 14 residues. Per the germline V gene, CDR1 is MNHEY and CDR2 is SVGAGI. V shed 6 bases, J shed 7 bases, and the junction held 6 bases outside the gene matches. The CDR3 protein is CASSGGQGGEKLFF. CDR3 nucleotide sequence: TGTGCCAGCAGCGGGGGACAGGGAGGTGAAAAACTGTTTTTT.

The chain carries TRBV28 and TRBJ1-2, with 8 bases fitting TRBD1. This CDR3 comprises 15 residues. After removal of 7 bases from V and 9 bases from J, the junction contained 16 bases not matched to a gene. Germline CDR1 and CDR2: MDHEN and SYDVKM. CDR3 in amino acids: CASNPQGGRGRSYTF. The CDR3 DNA sequence: TGTGCCAGCAACCCCCAGGGCGGCAGGGGGCGCAGCTACACCTTC.

The chain couples TRBV6-1 to TRBJ1-2; no clear D gene. Germline values: CDR1 MNHNS, CDR2 SASEGT. The V end lost 4 bases, the J end lost 4 bases, and 7 bases lay between the germline ends. This CDR3 is 12 amino acids long. In DNA, the CDR3 is TGTGCCAGCAGTGTATGGCTCTATGGCTACACCTTC. Translating it yields CASSVWLYGYTF.

With respect to this clone: A much larger clone is a single base away; this may be a read error. The rearrangement uses TRBV5-4 and TRBJ1-5; the match to TRBD1 covers 7 bases. V dropped 2 bases and J dropped 4; count of bases not matched to a gene: 0. This CDR3 is built from 13 residues. The V gene's germline CDR1 is SGHNT and CDR2 YYREEE (reference sequence). The CDR3 DNA reads TGTGCCAGCAGCTTACAGGGGAATCAGCCCCAGCATTTT. Translation gives CASSLQGNQPQHF.

The rearrangement uses TRBV7-2 and TRBJ1-5; unclear D gene. Trimming took 2 bases from V and 6 from J, leaving 11 bases between them. The CDR3 covers 14 residues. CDR1 is SGHTA, CDR2 FQGNSA, per germline. The chain's CDR3 is CASSLRKGGQPQHF. CDR3 bases: TGTGCCAGCAGCTTAAGAAAGGGAGGTCAGCCCCAGCATTTT.

Many counts were recorded for this clone. The gene calls are TRBV5-4 and TRBJ2-5; D unresolved. V gave up 3 bases and J gave up 4 bases, with 10 bases separating them. The germline CDR1 and CDR2 sequences are SGHNT and YYREEE (reference sequence). CDR3 length: 13 residues. CDR3 DNA: TGTGCCAGCAGCTCGAAGCGTGGAGAGACCCAGTACTTC. Its protein is CASSSKRGETQYF.

The chain uses TRBV28 and TRBJ2-7, with TRBD1 as a possible D gene (5 bases). Germline V gene data show CDR1 as MDHEN and CDR2 as SYDVKM. Trimming stripped 7 bases from V and 2 bases from J, with 15 bases between. The CDR3 loop spans 14 amino acids. This chain's CDR3 is CASTVLAGTYEQYF. CDR3 DNA sequence: TGTGCCAGCACTGTTTTAGCAGGGACCTACGAGCAGTACTTC.

In its sample, this clone was seen a few times. The chain has TRBV25-1 and TRBJ2-7; perhaps TRBD2 as D (6 bases). The V end lost 5 bases, the J end lost 1 base, and 12 bases lay between the germline ends. The CDR3 is made up of 14 amino acids. Germline CDR1 is MGHDK and CDR2 is SYGVNS. CDR3 sequence reads: CASSNPGESYEQYF. The CDR3 nucleotides are TGTGCCAGCAGTAACCCGGGAGAGTCCTACGAGCAGTACTTC.

This chain links TRBV5-1 with TRBJ1-4; weak D call: TRBD1 (5 bases). The V end lost 6 bases, the J end lost 7 bases, and 16 bases lay between the germline ends. The CDR3 loop spans 14 amino acids. The germline gives CDR1 SGHRS, CDR2 YFSETQ. CDR3 amino acids: CASTLQGGSEKLFF. CDR3 nucleotide sequence: TGCGCCAGCACCCTCCAGGGAGGGAGTGAAAAACTGTTTTTT.

The chain is built from TRBV15 and TRBJ1-4, with D maybe TRBD1 (6 bases). The length of the CDR3 is 16 residues. Germline lookup yields CDR1 LNHNV and CDR2 YYDKDF (reference sequence). Trimming pared 0 bases from V and 3 bases from J, leaving 11 bases between. CDR3 sequence (DNA): TGTGCCACCAGCAGAGATCGGCCAGGGGCTAATGAAAAACTGTTTTTT. Its translation is CATSRDRPGANEKLFF.

The J gene is TRBJ1-2, the V gene TRBV10-3; TRBD1 matches at 7 bases. The trim removed 7 bases at V and 4 bases at J, leaving 6 bases unmatched. The germline CDR1 and CDR2 sequences are ENHRY and SYGVKD. The CDR3 is 13 residues long. The CDR3 spells CAITGQAGYGYTF. The CDR3 DNA reads as TGTGCCATCACCGGACAGGCGGGCTATGGCTACACCTTC.

The sample holds a few counts of this clone. This chain joins TRBV6-5 and TRBJ2-1; TRBD2 aligns across 7 bases. The germline V gene encodes CDR1 MNHEY and CDR2 SVGAGI. V lost 3 bases, J lost 5 bases, and 4 bases stayed unmatched. The CDR3 is 14 residues long. The CDR3 DNA sequence: TGTGCCAGCAGTTATTCCGCGGGGGACAATGAGCAGTTCTTC. This translates into CASSYSAGDNEQFF.

This clone has just one count. The rearrangement links TRBV6-1 to TRBJ1-4; D may be TRBD1 (5 bases). The CDR3 runs 13 residues. The germline V and J ends were trimmed by 6 bases and 5 bases, with 10 bases remaining between them. In germline, CDR1 is MNHNS, CDR2 SASEGT. This chain's CDR3 is CASRSRQNEKLFF. CDR3 bases: TGTGCCAGCAGGAGTCGACAGAATGAAAAACTGTTTTTT.

The chain carries TRBV14 and TRBJ2-7; no clear D gene. V was trimmed by 1 base and J by 3 bases, leaving 10 bases between them. In germline, CDR1 is SGHDN, CDR2 FVKESK. This CDR3 comprises 14 residues. CDR3 amino acids: CASSQGYFDYEQYF. The CDR3 DNA is TGTGCCAGCAGCCAAGGCTACTTCGACTACGAGCAGTACTTC.